A selection of T cell receptor beta chains follows, all from one sample in a study of CD8+CD57+ T cells in acquired aplastic anemia. TCRdb ran MiXCR on the reads and lists one entry per CDR3 protein. The sample lists 100,000 to 150,000 distinct CDR3 sequences; 48% were seen once. Specimen: sorted CD4+, CD8+, or CD8+CD57+ T cells (not recorded which) from PBMCs. The source is a human donor in good health, serving as a control. Each CDR3 is given with its conserved first and last residue. A D gene is named only where the DNA matches it firmly. Only part of the rows carry a size: once, few, many, or a class if the clone is expanded.

. TRBJ1-3 . TRBV25-1 CASSEAMGGNTIYF TGTGCCAGCAGCGAGGCCATGGGGGGAAACACCATATATTTT
. TRBJ1-3 many TRBV5-5 CASSLATGTSGNTIYF TGTGCCAGCAGCTTAGCCACAGGGACTTCTGGAAACACCATATATTTT
TRBD1 TRBJ1-1 many TRBV6-1 CASSAFGQGNTEAFF TGTGCCAGCAGCGCCTTTGGACAGGGGAACACTGAAGCTTTCTTT
. TRBJ2-7 many TRBV18 CASSPPGGKKEQYF TGTGCCAGCTCACCACCGGGAGGCAAAAAGGAGCAGTACTTC
TRBD2 TRBJ2-7 many TRBV12-3/TRBV12-4 CASSKTSGAQHYEQYF TGTGCCAGCAGCAAGACTAGCGGGGCTCAACACTACGAGCAGTACTTC
. TRBJ1-1 few TRBV3-1 CASSPYNVVRNTEAFF TGTGCCAGCAGCCCCTATAATGTAGTCCGGAACACTGAAGCTTTCTTT
TRBD1 TRBJ1-5 . TRBV19 CASHRGYSNQPQHF TGTGCCAGTCACAGGGGTTATAGCAATCAGCCCCAGCATTTT
. TRBJ1-2 . TRBV15 CATSLGYGYTF TGTGCCACCTCCTTAGGCTATGGCTACACCTTC
. TRBJ1-1 . TRBV11-2 CASSLGQRDTEAFF TGTGCCAGCAGCTTAGGCCAGAGGGATACTGAAGCTTTCTTT
TRBD2 TRBJ2-1 . TRBV13 CASSLEARRGGYNEQFF TGTGCCAGCAGCTTAGAGGCGAGGCGGGGGGGGTACAATGAGCAGTTCTTC
. TRBJ1-2 many TRBV20-1 CSARERQTNYGYTF TGCAGTGCTAGAGAGAGACAGACTAACTATGGCTACACCTTC
TRBD1 TRBJ1-1 . TRBV28 CASSRTGAPNTEAFF TGTGCCAGCAGTCGTACAGGGGCGCCGAACACTGAAGCTTTCTTT
TRBD2 TRBJ2-1 . TRBV12-3/TRBV12-4 CASRITSGGKYNEQFF TGTGCCAGCAGGATAACTAGCGGGGGGAAATACAATGAGCAGTTCTTC
. TRBJ1-6 many TRBV5-1 CASSFDTSSYNSPLHF TGCGCCAGCAGCTTCGACACGAGCTCCTATAATTCACCCCTCCACTTT
. TRBJ2-2 many TRBV24-1 CATSEGHMNTGELFF TGTGCCACCAGTGAGGGACATATGAACACCGGGGAGCTGTTTTTT
. TRBJ1-6 many TRBV27 CASSYGSSYNSPLHF TGTGCCAGCAGTTATGGCAGCTCCTATAATTCACCCCTCCACTTT
. TRBJ1-6 . TRBV15 CATSTRTGVDSPLHF TGCGCCACCAGCACCCGGACGGGGGTTGATTCACCCCTCCACTTT
. TRBJ2-7 . TRBV15 CATSPLYRESYEQYF TGTGCCACCAGCCCCCTCTACAGGGAATCCTACGAGCAGTACTTC
. TRBJ2-7 . TRBV7-2 CASSLALGLSCEQYF TGTGCCAGCAGCTTAGCGTTGGGCCTCAGTTGCGAGCAGTACTTC
TRBD2 TRBJ2-3 . TRBV20-1 CSAPRVAGGTDTQYF TGCAGTGCTCCCAGGGTAGCGGGGGGCACAGATACGCAGTATTTT
. TRBJ1-6 . TRBV20-1 CSARGGSYNPPLYF TGCAGTGCTAGAGGGGGCTCCTATAATCCACCCCTCTACTTT
. TRBJ2-2 many TRBV7-6 CASSLGVHRAPNTGELFF TGTGCCAGCAGCTTAGGGGTGCACAGGGCCCCGAACACCGGGGAGCTGTTTTTT
. TRBJ1-2 many TRBV25-1 CASSDTGTQSNYGYTF TGTGCCAGCAGCGACACCGGGACACAATCTAACTATGGCTACACCTTC
TRBD1 TRBJ1-2 few TRBV12-3/TRBV12-4 CASSTTGVGNYGYTF TGTGCCAGCAGCACCACAGGGGTTGGGAACTATGGCTACACCTTC
TRBD1 TRBJ1-1 . TRBV10-2 CASIQGDTEAFF TGCGCCAGCATCCAGGGGGACACTGAAGCTTTCTTT
TRBD1 TRBJ1-5 many TRBV6-2/TRBV6-3 CASSSGQNQPQHF TGTGCCAGCAGCTCGGGACAGAATCAGCCCCAGCATTTT
. TRBJ2-7 few TRBV5-6 CASSTGQLGEQYF TGTGCCAGCAGCACCGGACAGTTGGGGGAGCAGTACTTC
. TRBJ1-2 many TRBV6-4 CASRETGSGYTF TGTGCCAGCAGAGAGACAGGAAGTGGCTACACCTTC
. TRBJ1-2 many TRBV20-1 CSARARENPAGGYGYTF TGCAGTGCTAGAGCGAGAGAGAACCCCGCGGGGGGGTATGGCTACACCTTC
. TRBJ2-7 many TRBV2 CASRGFSYEQYF TGTGCCAGCAGGGGTTTCTCCTACGAGCAGTACTTC
TRBD1 TRBJ2-7 . TRBV5-1 CASSLGQGLGYEQYF TGCGCCAGCAGCTTGGGACAGGGTCTCGGCTACGAGCAGTACTTC
TRBD1 TRBJ1-2 many TRBV6-1 CASRPGGYGYTF TGTGCCAGCAGGCCAGGGGGTTATGGCTACACCTTC
. TRBJ1-1 many TRBV28 CASSLPRRNTEAFF TGTGCCAGCAGTTTACCCCGTAGGAACACTGAAGCTTTCTTT
TRBD2 TRBJ2-3 few TRBV10-2 CASSVSIAGGRTDTQYF TGCGCCAGCAGTGTGTCTATAGCGGGGGGGCGCACAGATACGCAGTATTTT
. TRBJ2-5 . TRBV10-3 CAISRRVETQYF TGTGCCATCAGTCGTAGGGTTGAGACCCAGTACTTC
. TRBJ1-2 many TRBV27 CASSTSDRVFDYTF .
. TRBJ1-1 many TRBV6-6 CASSGRGTEAFF TGTGCCAGCAGTGGGAGGGGAACTGAAGCTTTCTTT
. TRBJ2-7 many TRBV19 CASSINYRESYEQYF TGTGCCAGTAGTATAAACTACCGGGAATCCTACGAGCAGTACTTC
TRBD1 TRBJ1-1 . TRBV6-1 CASRRQGSGTEAFF TGTGCCAGCAGGCGACAGGGTTCAGGCACTGAAGCTTTCTTT
. TRBJ2-1 few TRBV19 CASSFLTDYNEQFF TGTGCCAGTAGTTTCCTGACAGATTACAATGAGCAGTTCTTC
TRBD1 TRBJ2-7 few TRBV19 CASRSPGQGNEQYF TGTGCCAGTAGATCGCCGGGACAGGGGAACGAGCAGTACTTC
TRBD2 TRBJ2-3 many TRBV24-1 CATSDPRLAGGDTQYF TGTGCCACCAGTGATCCCCGACTAGCGGGGGGAGATACGCAGTATTTT
. TRBJ1-6 . TRBV7-9 CASSLAVAGLPLLHF TGTGCCAGCAGCTTAGCGGTAGCCGGGCTTCCACTCCTCCACTTT
. TRBJ1-1 many TRBV20-1 CSAPGGGWDTEAFF TGCAGTGCTCCGGGCGGGGGATGGGACACTGAAGCTTTCTTT
. TRBJ2-7 many TRBV7-7 CASSPTWTVADEQYF TGTGCCAGCAGCCCCACATGGACGGTGGCGGACGAGCAGTACTTC
. TRBJ1-5 . TRBV10-3 CAIRTDNQPQHF TGTGCCATCAGGACAGACAATCAGCCCCAGCATTTT
TRBD2 TRBJ2-3 many TRBV7-9 CASSLEWGGGTDTQYF TGTGCCAGCAGCTTAGAATGGGGGGGGGGCACAGATACGCAGTATTTT
TRBD2 TRBJ2-5 . TRBV7-9 CASSLGTSQETQYF TGTGCCAGCAGCTTAGGGACTAGCCAAGAGACCCAGTACTTC
. TRBJ2-2 . TRBV29-1 CSLGSGDTGELFF TGCAGCTTGGGGTCGGGGGACACCGGGGAGCTGTTTTTT